This T cell receptor beta chain was recorded in a study of T cell responses to AZD1222 COVID-19 vaccine. Produced via immunoSEQ multiplex PCR; TCRdb's table is partial and in-frame only. The sample records over 75,000 clones, roughly nine tenths being singletons. V lost 2 bases and J lost 3, with 9 bases in between. The CDR3 is 14 residues long. CDR1 and CDR2 (germline): LNHDA, SQIVND (reference sequence). The clonotype comes from an adult in good health. Sequencing was performed on peripheral blood, taken on day 0 of AZD1222 vaccination. The chain links TRBV19 to TRBJ2-3; D is unclear. CDR3: CASSIQTRTDTQYF. Written as DNA, the CDR3 is TGTGCCAGTAGTATACAGACACGTACAGATACGCAGTATTTT.